The rows below give T cell receptor beta chains drawn from one sample of a study of blood T cell repertoires in COVID-19. Data came from immunoSEQ multiplex PCR; TCRdb stores just in-frame clones and leaves some out. The profile shows about 180,000 clones, around 88% of them singletons. The specimen was PBMCs or T cells enriched from blood (not recorded which). The receptors stem from a woman under 40 who had recovered from COVID-19. Each CDR3 is given with its conserved first and last residue. A D gene is named only where the DNA matches it firmly. Expanded clones get a size class; other rows say once, few or many, or leave the size out.

NA NA TRBJ1-3 TRBV7-9 CASSGQRNTIYF TGTGCCAGCAGCGGACAGAGAAACACCATATATTTT
NA NA TRBJ2-7 TRBV21-1 CASSKDPGTGYEQYF TGTGCCAGCAGCAAAGATCCAGGTACAGGGTACGAGCAGTACTTC
NA NA TRBJ1-6 TRBV25-1 CASSELGVSNSPLHF TGTGCCAGCAGTGAACTCGGGGTTTCTAATTCACCCCTCCACTTT
NA TRBD2 TRBJ2-1 TRBV4-1 CASSQGGGTSGSNEQFF TGCGCCAGCAGCCAAGGTGGTGGAACTAGCGGATCCAATGAGCAGTTCTTC
few TRBD1 TRBJ2-2 TRBV6-4 CASSDSPDRGKTGELFF TGTGCCAGCAGTGACTCCCCCGACAGGGGAAAGACCGGGGAGCTGTTTTTT
NA TRBD1 TRBJ2-5 TRBV7-7 CASSLGVGGRQETQYF TGTGCTAGCAGCTTGGGCGTAGGGGGCCGCCAAGAGACCCAGTACTTC
NA NA TRBJ2-1 TRBV21-1 CARESRDRRYNEQFF TGTGCCAGAGAGAGCCGGGACAGGCGGTACAATGAGCAGTTCTTC
NA TRBD1 TRBJ1-2 TRBV19 CASSRQGIEGYTF TGTGCCAGTAGCCGACAGGGAATCGAAGGCTACACCTTC
NA TRBD2 TRBJ2-5 TRBV5-4 CASSPGLAGAGETQYF TGTGCCAGCAGCCCGGGACTAGCGGGAGCAGGAGAGACCCAGTACTTC
NA NA TRBJ1-1 TRBV28 CASRHYEGTGGAEAFF TGTGCCAGCAGGCATTACGAGGGAACGGGGGGCGCTGAAGCTTTCTTT
NA TRBD1 TRBJ1-2 TRBV4-2 CASSQDRGDGYTF TGTGCCAGCAGCCAGGACAGGGGGGATGGCTACACCTTC
once NA TRBJ1-1 TRBV3-1/TRBV3-2 CASSQRSGLANTEAFF TGTGCCAGCAGCCAAAGGTCCGGGTTGGCGAACACTGAAGCTTTCTTT
few TRBD2 TRBJ2-2 TRBV29-1 CSVWSGGPQTGELFF TGCAGCGTTTGGTCGGGAGGGCCCCAAACCGGGGAGCTGTTTTTT
NA NA TRBJ2-1 TRBV2 CASSEGPSGGSYNEQFF TGTGCCAGCAGTGAAGGACCCTCCGGGGGCTCCTACAATGAGCAGTTCTTC
NA NA TRBJ1-6 TRBV5-6 CASSYGNSPLHF TGTGCCAGCAGCTACGGGAATTCACCCCTCCACTTT
NA NA TRBJ2-3 TRBV5-1 CASSLGQTTDTQYF TGCGCCAGCAGCTTGGGACAGACAACAGATACGCAGTATTTT
NA NA TRBJ1-2 TRBV12-3/TRBV12-4 CASSDIDGYTF TGTGCCAGCAGCGACATTGATGGCTACACCTTC
NA TRBD2 TRBJ2-7 TRBV3-1/TRBV3-2 CASSHNSGSLLGEQYF TGTGCCAGCAGCCACAATAGCGGGAGTCTTTTGGGAGAGCAGTACTTC
NA TRBD1 TRBJ2-3 TRBV7-3 CASRATGADTQYF TGTGCCAGCAGAGCCACAGGGGCAGATACGCAGTATTTT
NA NA TRBJ2-1 TRBV2 CASRPDEGTHNEQFF TGTGCCAGCCGCCCGGACGAGGGCACACACAATGAGCAGTTCTTC
NA TRBD2 TRBJ2-5 TRBV27 CASSWGGAPQETQYF TGTGCCAGCAGTTGGGGAGGGGCACCACAAGAGACCCAGTACTTC
NA NA TRBJ2-7 TRBV28 CASSLRGDTYEQYF TGTGCCAGCAGTTTAAGGGGCGATACCTACGAGCAGTACTTC
NA NA TRBJ1-1 TRBV4-1 CASSQDMGQNTEAFF TGCGCCAGCAGCCAAGATATGGGACAGAACACTGAAGCTTTCTTT
NA TRBD2 TRBJ2-3 TRBV5-1 CASSLDGGRAADTQYF TGCGCCAGCAGCTTGGATGGCGGGAGGGCCGCAGATACGCAGTATTTT
NA NA TRBJ1-5 TRBV27 CASSLTGHLNQPQHF TGTGCCAGCAGTTTAACGGGACACCTTAATCAGCCCCAGCATTTT
NA TRBD1 TRBJ1-6 TRBV6-5 CASTRGPGSPLHF TGTGCCAGCACCAGGGGGCCGGGTTCACCCCTCCACTTT
NA TRBD2 TRBJ2-3 TRBV28 CASRAGGYTDTQYF TGTGCCAGCAGAGCGGGAGGCTACACAGATACGCAGTATTTT
NA NA TRBJ2-6 TRBV5-4 CASSALASGANVLTF TGTGCCAGCAGCGCTCTAGCTTCTGGGGCCAACGTCCTGACTTTC
NA TRBD1 TRBJ1-2 TRBV4-2 CASSPGTGNYGYTF TGTGCCAGCAGCCCCGGGACAGGCAACTATGGCTACACCTTC
NA TRBD1 TRBJ1-6 TRBV4-2 CASSQAGDRDNSPLHF TGTGCCAGCAGCCAAGCCGGGGACAGGGACAATTCACCCCTCCACTTT
NA NA TRBJ1-4 TRBV28 CASSFPTRQTNEKLFF TGTGCCAGCAGTTTCCCCACCCGACAGACTAATGAAAAACTGTTTTTT
NA NA TRBJ1-2 TRBV3-1/TRBV3-2 CASSQNSLFYGYTF TGTGCCAGCAGCCAGAACAGCCTTTTCTATGGCTACACCTTC
NA NA TRBJ2-3 TRBV27 CASSQRRQLSSTDTQYF TGTGCCAGCAGTCAGCGACGACAGCTCTCTAGCACAGATACGCAGTATTTT
NA NA TRBJ1-1 TRBV28 CASTLIRNTEAFF TGTGCCAGCACATTAATTAGGAACACTGAAGCTTTCTTT
once TRBD1 TRBJ1-5 TRBV3-1/TRBV3-2 CASSPGQGVRQPQHF TGTGCCAGCAGCCCCGGACAGGGGGTGAGGCAGCCCCAGCATTTT
NA NA TRBJ1-2 TRBV7-9 CASSLDRELSGYTF TGTGCCAGCAGCTTAGACAGGGAGTTATCGGGCTACACCTTC
NA TRBD1 TRBJ1-2 TRBV19 CASSIERDSLTF TGTGCCAGTAGTATAGAGCGGGACAGCCTAACCTTC
NA NA TRBJ2-7 TRBV5-1 CASSLTSPAYEQYF TGCGCCAGCAGCTTAACCAGTCCTGCCTACGAGCAGTACTTC
NA NA TRBJ1-3 TRBV18 CASSPWRSGDSGNTIYF TGTGCCAGCTCACCGTGGCGTTCGGGGGACTCTGGAAACACCATATATTTT
NA NA TRBJ2-5 TRBV7-3 CASSAHAAEQETQYF TGTGCCAGCAGCGCCCATGCTGCGGAGCAAGAGACCCAGTACTTC
few TRBD1 TRBJ1-3 TRBV2 CASRGQLSGNTIYF TGTGCCAGCAGGGGACAGCTCTCTGGAAACACCATATATTTT
NA TRBD2 TRBJ2-3 TRBV27 CASTLTSARSTDTQYF TGTGCCAGCACGCTCACTAGCGCCCGCTCAACAGATACGCAGTATTTT
once TRBD1 TRBJ2-7 TRBV9 CASSTYGQGLYSYEQYF TGTGCCAGCAGCACTTACGGACAGGGCTTATACTCCTACGAGCAGTACTTC
NA TRBD2 TRBJ2-1 TRBV13 CASSFGLAGHNEQFF TGTGCCAGCAGCTTCGGACTAGCGGGACACAATGAGCAGTTCTTC
once NA TRBJ2-2 TRBV2 CASSSGQLNTGELFF TGTGCCAGCAGTTCTGGACAGCTGAACACCGGGGAGCTGTTTTTT
NA TRBD2 TRBJ2-7 TRBV10-1 CASSPGLAGGPPRSSYEQYF TGCGCCAGCAGTCCGGGACTAGCGGGAGGACCCCCCCGCTCTTCGTACGAGCAGTACTTC
NA NA TRBJ2-5 TRBV28 CASISPARGETQYF TGTGCCAGCATTTCACCGGCCCGGGGAGAGACCCAGTACTTC
NA NA TRBJ1-5 TRBV3-1/TRBV3-2 CASSQGGVNQPQHF TGTGCCAGCAGCCAAGGGGGGGTAAATCAGCCCCAGCATTTT
NA TRBD2 TRBJ2-3 TRBV7-3 CASSSSTGLAGADTQYF TGTGCCAGCAGCTCCTCGACGGGACTAGCGGGAGCAGATACGCAGTATTTT
NA NA TRBJ2-7 TRBV11-2 CASRHLTRSYEQYF TGTGCCAGCAGGCACCTAACCCGCTCCTACGAGCAGTACTTC
NA NA TRBJ2-5 TRBV28 CASSLVGAEVTQYF TGTGCCAGCAGCCTCGTGGGGGCGGAAGTGACCCAGTACTTC
NA TRBD2 TRBJ2-5 TRBV27 CASSRTSGSGETQYF TGTGCCAGCAGTAGGACTAGCGGGAGTGGAGAGACCCAGTACTTC